These 13 T cell receptor beta chains came from one sample sequenced in a study of long-term antiretroviral therapy in people with HIV. This was the immunoSEQ v3.0 assay at survey level. Sequencing was performed with immunoSEQ multiplex PCR; in TCRdb, only in-frame clones are kept and a portion is missing. This table has some 35,000 clones, 83% appearing once. The sample consisted of unsorted PBMCs, taken 0.4 years before starting antiretroviral therapy. The origin of the receptors is a man between 18 and 35 years old with HIV.

This chain joins TRBV15 and TRBJ1-1; a possible D gene is TRBD1 (5 bases). Between the trimmed V and J ends, which lost 8 bases and 3 bases, there was a span of 13 bases. CDR3 length: 13 amino acids. From germline, CDR1 is LNHNV and CDR2 YYDKDF (reference sequence). The CDR3 nucleotides read TGTGCCACCGCGGGGACCTCCGACACTGAAGCTTTCTTT. Its translation: CATAGTSDTEAFF.

The chain links TRBV9 to TRBJ2-5, with D possibly matching TRBD1 (5 bases). Per germline, CDR1 SGDLS and CDR2 YYNGEE. V lost 6 bases, J lost 2 bases, and 14 bases lay in between. CDR3 length equals 14 residues. CDR3 sequence (DNA): TGTGCCAGCACCACCGGACACTCTCAAGAGACCCAGTACTTC. This translates into CASTTGHSQETQYF. Full variable domain (remainder filled in from reference TRBV9 and TRBJ2-5): DSGVTQTPKHLITATGQRVTLRCSPRSGDLSVYWYQQSLDQGLQFLIQYYNGEERAKGNILERFSAQQFPDLHSELNLSSLELGDSALYFCASTTGHSQETQYFGPGTRLLVL.

This sequence joins TRBV15 and TRBJ1-1; 7 bases line up with TRBD1. The length of the CDR3 is 19 residues. Per germline, CDR1 LNHNV and CDR2 YYDKDF (reference sequence). The V segment lost 0 bases and the J segment 2 bases; nucleotides outside the gene matches: 15. The CDR3 sequence: CATSRDPGSGGRRNTEAFF. Written as DNA, the CDR3 is TGTGCCACCAGCAGAGACCCAGGCTCAGGGGGGAGGAGAAACACTGAAGCTTTCTTT.

The chain couples TRBV6-1 to TRBJ2-7; D call uncertain. The CDR3 covers 13 residues. Between the trimmed V and J ends, which lost 6 bases and 5 bases, there was a span of 14 bases. The germline V gene has CDR1 MNHNS and CDR2 SASEGT. The CDR3 DNA sequence: TGTGCCAGCAGCCTCTCTAGTACCCACGAGCAGTACTTC. Translating gives CASSLSSTHEQYF.

V is TRBV19 and J is TRBJ2-1, with D unresolved. The V and J ends lost 8 bases and 0 bases respectively, with 11 bases between them. Germline V gene data show CDR1 as LNHDA and CDR2 as SQIVND (reference sequence). The CDR3 is 14 amino acids. CDR3 sequence: CASESLYSYNEQFF. The CDR3 DNA sequence: TGTGCCAGTGAAAGCCTATACTCCTACAATGAGCAGTTCTTC.

V and J are TRBV18 and TRBJ1-5; no clear D gene. There are 16 residues in the CDR3. CDR1 KGHSH and CDR2 LQKENI come from the germline V gene. V lost 6 bases to trimming and J lost 6 bases, with 21 bases between them. As DNA, the CDR3 is TGTGCCAGCTCTCCCGCCGTGGCAGGCCGCCGTCAGCCCCAGCATTTT. Its translation: CASSPAVAGRRQPQHF.

The CDR3 loop is CASSLAGVSYNEQFF. In DNA, the CDR3 is TGCGCCAGCAGCCTAGCGGGGGTGTCCTACAATGAGCAGTTCTTC. The chain carries TRBV5-1 and TRBJ2-1; the match to TRBD2 covers 10 bases. Germline CDR1 is SGHRS and CDR2 is YFSETQ. The CDR3 extends over 15 amino acids. Unmatched junction bases numbered 2, after V lost 4 bases and J lost 1 base.

In this sample, this clone turned up a few times. J is TRBJ1-2 and V is TRBV7-9; 8 bases align to TRBD1. After removal of 5 bases from V and 5 bases from J, the junction contained 13 bases not matched to a gene. Germline V gene data show CDR1 as SEHNR and CDR2 as FQNEAQ (reference sequence). This CDR3 has 16 amino acids. CDR3 region: CASSADQTRTGYGYTF. CDR3 nucleotide sequence: TGTGCCAGCAGCGCAGACCAGACACGGACAGGGTATGGCTACACCTTC.

This clone appeared a single time. The chain uses TRBV7-3 and TRBJ2-1; 8 positions match TRBD2. The CDR3 extends over 15 amino acids. CDR1 is SGHTA and CDR2 is FQGTGA in the germline V gene. V shed 4 bases, J shed 4 bases, and the junction held 6 bases outside the gene matches. In DNA, the CDR3 is TGTGCCAGCAGCTACATTAGCGGGGATTACAATGAGCAGTTCTTC. Encoded protein: CASSYISGDYNEQFF.

The rearrangement uses TRBV10-3 and TRBJ2-1; possibly TRBD2 for D (5 bases). The CDR3 length is 15 residues. The germline gives CDR1 ENHRY, CDR2 SYGVKD. The V gene lost 0 bases and the J gene lost 2 bases, with 8 bases spanning the gap. CDR3 residues: CAISESSEAYNEQFF. The CDR3 DNA sequence: TGTGCCATCAGTGAGTCGTCGGAGGCCTACAATGAGCAGTTCTTC.

The genes are TRBV11-2 and TRBJ2-7, with 7 positions matching TRBD2. The germline V gene has CDR1 SGHAT and CDR2 FQNNGV. V shed 2 bases and J 0 bases; nucleotides not matched to a gene: 4. The CDR3 has 15 residues. The CDR3 bases are TGTGCCAGCAGCTTATACGGGAGGAGCTCCTACGAGCAGTACTTC. Protein: CASSLYGRSSYEQYF.

The chain recombines TRBV2 with TRBJ2-7; possible D gene TRBD1, 6 bases. The CDR3 covers 13 residues. Germline CDR1 reads SNHLY; CDR2 reads FYNNEI. V was cut by 8 bases and J by 3 bases, with 14 bases left in between. The CDR3 protein is CASQDSILYEQYF. DNA of the CDR3: TGTGCCAGCCAGGACAGTATCCTCTACGAGCAGTACTTC.

The sample holds one count of this clone. The chain joins TRBV28 to TRBJ1-1, with a possible D match to TRBD1 (5 bases). Germline assignment: CDR1 MDHEN and CDR2 SYDVKM. This CDR3 contains 16 residues. Trimming took 7 bases from V and 8 from J, leaving 26 bases between them. The CDR3, as DNA: TGTGCCAGCATCCTGGGGCGGGGCATCTGGGGGGACGAAGCTTTCTTT. Its protein is CASILGRGIWGDEAFF.